These T cell receptor beta chains were read from a single sample in a study of T cell repertoires in cytomegalovirus infection. TCRdb processed the reads anew with MiXCR; each CDR3 protein has one entry. The sample has about 770,000 distinct CDR3 sequences, 25% to 30% seen once; the top ten hold around 12%. For these receptors, no antigen is known. The material sequenced was cultured CD8+ T cells from PBMCs, taken from culture after CMV antigen stimulation. These receptors all stem from a human donor in good health (CMV status not recorded). Some clones in this sample may be carry-over from other donors' samples. Both conserved end residues are trimmed from each CDR3. The order of the fields is J gene, clone size, V gene, CDR3 protein. The size field is filled for only some rows; it gives once, few, many or a size class.

TRBJ2-4 . TRBV7-9 ASSSSQGVNIQY
TRBJ2-3 . TRBV5-8 ASSPGQRPTDTQY
TRBJ2-2 few TRBV15 ATSRDWLAGDTGELF
TRBJ1-2 few TRBV27 ASRRGAGYGYT
. . TRBV7-9 ASSLALRGGYEQY
TRBJ1-4 few TRBV7-2 ASSLSLLVAPEEKLF
TRBJ2-2 . TRBV27 ATLGGTGELF
TRBJ1-6 many TRBV7-6 ASSPFWEGGNSPLH
TRBJ1-2 many TRBV7-8 ASSAGGPATNYGYT
TRBJ2-7 many TRBV7-2 ASSAPGQGAKGYEQY
TRBJ2-1 . TRBV28 ASSYPTGLRSSYNEQF
TRBJ2-1 few TRBV7-9 ASSTTNLGLAYNEQF
TRBJ2-1 few TRBV24-1 ATSDLRAGGVSYNEQF
TRBJ2-5 . TRBV7-6 ASSLEGGLLKETQY
TRBJ1-5 few TRBV27 ASSAGQPQH
TRBJ2-7 . TRBV7-8 ASSLTQWESYEQY
TRBJ2-2 . TRBV15 ATSRGAPAGELF
TRBJ1-2 . TRBV6-1 ASRIGTVNYGYT
TRBJ2-4 once TRBV5-4 ASSLAQRGGDIQY
TRBJ2-7 few TRBV7-6 ASSPPRATYEQY
TRBJ2-1 many TRBV7-8 ASSLSSGTGLHNEQF
TRBJ2-1 . TRBV9 ASWDGLHNEQF
TRBJ2-1 . TRBV6-2/TRBV6-3 ASSYSHSWAPWNEQF
TRBJ1-1 . TRBV2 ASPLTGGSDEAF
TRBJ1-1 many TRBV7-6 ASSLALRMNTEAF
TRBJ2-7 . TRBV4-1 ASSRTLIYEQY
TRBJ2-1 few TRBV5-6 ASSPEGARTYNEQF
TRBJ1-1 few TRBV19 ASGYAGNTEAF
TRBJ2-2 . TRBV24-1 ATRPGQNTGELF
TRBJ1-1 few TRBV6-1 ASSLGGILGTEAF
TRBJ1-6 . TRBV9 ASSVEGKSSYNSPLH
TRBJ2-2 . TRBV25-1 ASSEFLSGELF
TRBJ1-5 . TRBV6-6 ASSDRGSDSNQPQH
TRBJ1-1 . TRBV24-1 ATRDSLNTEAF
TRBJ1-3 few TRBV6-6 ASGKDGVSGNTIY
TRBJ1-1 . TRBV29-1 SAPNAPTGSVTEAF
TRBJ1-3 . TRBV11-1 ASSLRGQIVGNTIY
TRBJ1-1 . TRBV2 ASLAGARTEAF
TRBJ2-3 . TRBV12-3/TRBV12-4 ASWGEGAGGPDTQY
TRBJ2-1 . TRBV6-8 ASSRPNRGLLQQF
TRBJ1-3 . TRBV25-1 ASSELRGRYGNTIY
TRBJ2-7 few TRBV6-1 ASSDFGEEAYEQY
TRBJ1-5 few TRBV19 ASSLGQDSNQPQH
TRBJ1-5 . TRBV28 ASRIRGNQPQH
TRBJ1-2 . TRBV7-9 ASSLGPSRDGYT
TRBJ2-3 . TRBV5-1 ASSFERANTDTQY
TRBJ2-1 . TRBV7-9 ASSFGQGFGYEQF
TRBJ2-1 . TRBV6-2/TRBV6-3 ASSYAPSGVRGEQF
TRBJ1-2 many TRBV7-8 ASSISGQGALAYGYT
TRBJ1-2 . TRBV19 ASGSRSGYT
TRBJ1-4 few TRBV25-1 ASSGGGAREKLF
TRBJ2-1 . TRBV6-5 ASSFVGWDEQF
TRBJ1-1 . TRBV6-6 ASRRDSPSEAF
TRBJ2-2 few TRBV19 ASRKNTGNTGELF
TRBJ2-3 . TRBV5-4 ASRRGGDTQY
TRBJ1-1 . TRBV12-3/TRBV12-4 ASRPGVGEAF
TRBJ2-3 many TRBV7-3 ASSLNGGGYASTDTQY